These 14 T cell receptor beta chains share one sample of origin, sequenced in a study of T cell repertoires in cytomegalovirus infection. TCRdb processed the reads anew with MiXCR; each CDR3 protein has one entry. The top ten clones hold 25% of a sample with under 200,000 distinct CDR3 sequences, approximately 21% of them seen once. Antigen specificity for these receptors is unknown. The sequenced sample was CD8+ T cells from cultured PBMCs, obtained from culture after CMV antigen stimulation. Receptor source: a human donor in good health (CMV status not recorded). Some clones in this sample may be carry-over from other donors' samples.

The V call is TRBV20-1, the J call TRBJ1-1; D gene uncertain. This CDR3 comprises 14 residues. The germline gives CDR1 DFQATT, CDR2 SNEGSKA (reference sequence). Trimming shortened V by 3 bases and J by 2 bases, and 13 bases separated the two germline ends. As DNA, the CDR3 is TGCAGTGCTAGGGCCCGGGATCTCAACACTGAAGCTTTCTTT. It codes for CSARARDLNTEAFF.

The chain carries TRBV7-8 and TRBJ2-7; D possibly corresponds to TRBD1 (5 bases). The CDR3 totals 15 residues. Germline CDR1 is SGHVS and CDR2 is FQNEAQ. V was pared by 5 bases and J by 1 base, with 15 bases between. The CDR3 region is CASSRQLQISYEQYF. The DNA for the CDR3 is TGTGCCAGCAGCCGACAGTTGCAGATTTCCTACGAGCAGTACTTC.

The V gene is TRBV27, the J gene TRBJ2-5, with 9 bases lining up with TRBD1. V lost 5 bases, J lost 7 bases, and 8 bases stayed unmatched. Germline V gene lookup returns CDR1 MNHEY and CDR2 SMNVEV (reference sequence). This CDR3 has 14 residues. The CDR3 loop reads CASSPRTGEVTQYF. Here the CDR3 DNA reads TGTGCCAGCAGTCCTCGGACAGGGGAGGTGACCCAGTACTTC.

This chain joins TRBV7-2 and TRBJ1-4; 7 nucleotides line up with TRBD1. Trimming took 2 bases from V and 3 from J; bases not matched to a gene: 3. This CDR3 region has 15 residues. Germline V gene lookup returns CDR1 SGHTA and CDR2 FQGNSA. CDR3 sequence: CASSLNRGANEKLFF. CDR3 coding DNA: TGTGCCAGCAGCTTAAACAGGGGAGCTAATGAAAAACTGTTTTTT.

The V call is TRBV12-3 or TRBV12-4, the J call TRBJ1-1, with D unresolved. CDR3 length equals 12 residues. Trimming left V 5 bases short and J 6 bases short, with 10 bases between. The CDR3 sequence: CASSLSGAEAFF. CDR3 coding DNA: TGTGCCAGCAGTCTTTCCGGCGCTGAAGCTTTCTTT.

This clonotype appeared a few times. V is TRBV20-1 and J is TRBJ2-1; no clear D gene. The CDR3 is 13 amino acids. V lost 1 base and J 3 bases, leaving 7 bases between the germline ends. CDR1 is DFQATT and CDR2 is SNEGSKA in the germline V gene (reference sequence). The CDR3 here is CSARVTNYNEQFF. The DNA for the CDR3 is TGCAGTGCTAGAGTAACTAACTACAATGAGCAGTTCTTC.

The V gene is TRBV6-5, the J gene TRBJ2-1; D gene ambiguous. Trimming shortened V by 4 bases and J by 4 bases, and 11 bases separated the two germline ends. Per the germline V gene, CDR1 is MNHEY and CDR2 is SVGAGI. The CDR3 is 14 residues long. The CDR3 protein is CASSSPLSYNEQFF. The CDR3 nucleotides are TGTGCCAGCAGTTCCCCCTTAAGTTACAATGAGCAGTTCTTC.

At least ten counts were recorded for this clonotype. The chain couples TRBV20-1 to TRBJ1-2; TRBD1 is a possible D gene (5 bases). The CDR3 has 15 amino acids. The germline V gene encodes CDR1 DFQATT and CDR2 SNEGSKA (reference sequence). V was clipped by 0 bases and J by 8 bases, with 19 bases between them. In DNA, the CDR3 is TGCAGTGCTAGAGAATCGGGACTAAATAGACTAGGCTACACCTTC. It is translated as CSARESGLNRLGYTF.

In its sample, this clonotype was seen once. DNA of the CDR3: TGTGCCAGCAGTTTAGAGCAGGGAAAGTACGAGCAGTACTTC. This encodes CASSLEQGKYEQYF. The chain employs TRBV12-3 or TRBV12-4 and TRBJ2-7; a possible D gene is TRBD1 (5 bases). The CDR3 runs to 14 residues. The V end lost 1 base, the J end lost 4 bases, and 11 bases lay between the germline ends.

This clonotype was detected only a few times. The chain combines TRBV7-8 with TRBJ2-1, with 14 positions matching TRBD2. Unmatched junction bases numbered 3, after V lost 5 bases and J lost 9 bases. Germline CDR1 is SGHVS and CDR2 is FQNEAQ. The CDR3 consists of 14 residues. Here the CDR3 reads CASSPGTSGGEQFF. Written as DNA, the CDR3 is TGTGCCAGCAGCCCCGGGACTAGCGGGGGTGAGCAGTTCTTC.

The chain has TRBV7-9 and TRBJ2-5; 8 positions agree with TRBD2. This CDR3 has 18 residues. After removal of 1 base from V and 1 base from J, the junction contained 11 bases not matched to a gene. Germline assignment: CDR1 SEHNR and CDR2 FQNEAQ (reference sequence). CDR3 sequence: CASSLGPTGGGRQETQYF. As DNA, the CDR3 is TGTGCCAGCAGCTTAGGTCCAACTGGCGGGGGGCGCCAAGAGACCCAGTACTTC.

V usage is TRBV4-1 and J usage is TRBJ2-7, with D possibly being TRBD1 (6 bases). The V end was cut by 3 bases, the J end by 2 bases, with 17 bases between. Germline CDR1 MGHRA, CDR2 YSYEKL. The CDR3 runs to 16 residues. The CDR3 protein is CASSQMQGQGTYEQYF. The CDR3 nucleotides are TGCGCCAGCAGCCAGATGCAGGGGCAGGGAACCTACGAGCAGTACTTC.

The J gene is TRBJ2-1, the V gene TRBV11-2; TRBD1 might be the D (5 bases). Trimming cost V 1 base and J 9 bases, with 13 bases left between them. The CDR3 extends over 14 amino acids. Germline V gives CDR1 SGHAT, CDR2 FQNNGV. CDR3 sequence reads: CASSLGAGKGEQFF. CDR3 nucleotide sequence: TGTGCCAGCAGCTTAGGGGCAGGGAAGGGTGAGCAGTTCTTC. Supplemented by reference TRBV11-2 and TRBJ2-1, the full variable domain reads EAGVAQSPRYKIIEKRQSVAFWCNPISGHATLYWYQQILGQGPKLLIQFQNNGVVDDSQLPKDRFSAERLKGVDSTLKIQPAKLEDSAVYLCASSLGAGKGEQFFGPGTRLTVL.

There are many counts of this clonotype. The chain recombines TRBV7-8 with TRBJ2-2; D might be TRBD2 (7 bases). Germline V lookup: CDR1 SGHVS, CDR2 FQNEAQ. This CDR3 contains 15 residues. V was clipped by 11 bases and J by 5 bases, with 21 bases between them. CDR3 loop: CALGAAGRLTGELFF. CDR3 DNA sequence: TGTGCCCTGGGGGCAGCGGGGAGATTAACCGGGGAGCTGTTTTTT.